This record looks at one TCR beta chain sequence and its context. Its antigen is undetermined. The germline gives CDR1 GTSNPN, CDR2 SVGIG (reference sequence). Unmatched junction bases numbered 8, after V lost 5 bases and J lost 6 bases. This CDR3 spans 13 amino acids. The record originates from a study of OX40 agonist ivuxolimab in advanced cancers. General study points: Both CD4+ and CD8+ T cell populations in blood had undergone clonal expansion by week 6 at 0.1 to 3.0 mg/kg. Expanded clones were, on average, more numerous in CD8+ T cells than in CD4+. Clonal expansion among partial responders at 0.1-3.0 mg/kg ranked near the lowest.

Profiling relied on immunoSEQ multiplex PCR, and the TCRdb table lists in-frame clones only, not all of them. The sample consists of roughly 73,000 clones, around 88% of them appearing once. This chain uses TRBV30 with TRBJ2-3; 7 bases are a match to TRBD2. This clonotype was sampled from an adult with an advanced solid tumor such as melanoma, head and neck, liver or kidney cancer. The starting material was CD4+ or CD8+ T cells sorted from blood, obtained in a trial of the OX40 agonist ivuxolimab. CDR3 DNA: TGTGCCTGGGTAGGACTAGGACGGGATACGCAGTATTTT. The encoded protein is CAWVGLGRDTQYF.